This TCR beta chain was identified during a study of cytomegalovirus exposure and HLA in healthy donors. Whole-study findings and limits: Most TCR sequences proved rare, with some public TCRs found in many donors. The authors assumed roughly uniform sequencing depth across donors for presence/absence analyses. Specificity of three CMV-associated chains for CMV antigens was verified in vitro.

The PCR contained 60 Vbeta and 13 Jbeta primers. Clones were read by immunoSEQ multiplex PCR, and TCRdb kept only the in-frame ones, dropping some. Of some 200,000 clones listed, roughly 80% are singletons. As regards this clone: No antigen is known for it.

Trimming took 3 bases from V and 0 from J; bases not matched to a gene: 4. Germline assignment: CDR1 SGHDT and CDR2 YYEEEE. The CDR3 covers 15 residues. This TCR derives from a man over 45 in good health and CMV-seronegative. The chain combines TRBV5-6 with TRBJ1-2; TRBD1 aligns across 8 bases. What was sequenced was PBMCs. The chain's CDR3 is CASSSTGGSNYGYTF. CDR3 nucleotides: TGTGCCAGCAGCTCAACAGGGGGTTCTAACTATGGCTACACCTTC.